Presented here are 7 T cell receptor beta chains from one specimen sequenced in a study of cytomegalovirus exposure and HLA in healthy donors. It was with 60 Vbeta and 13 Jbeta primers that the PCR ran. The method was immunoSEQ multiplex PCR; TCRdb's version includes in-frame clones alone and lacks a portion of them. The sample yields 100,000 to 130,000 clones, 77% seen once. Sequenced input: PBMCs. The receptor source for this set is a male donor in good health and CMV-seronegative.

CDR3 sequence reads: CASSARLAGGRNEQFF. CDR3 nucleotides: TGTGCCAGCAGCGCCCGCCTAGCGGGAGGGCGCAATGAGCAGTTCTTC. The chain uses TRBV9 and TRBJ2-1; 12 positions agree with TRBD2. CDR3 size: 16 residues. After removal of 3 bases from V and 6 bases from J, the junction contained 7 bases not matched to a gene. In germline, CDR1 is SGDLS, CDR2 YYNGEE.

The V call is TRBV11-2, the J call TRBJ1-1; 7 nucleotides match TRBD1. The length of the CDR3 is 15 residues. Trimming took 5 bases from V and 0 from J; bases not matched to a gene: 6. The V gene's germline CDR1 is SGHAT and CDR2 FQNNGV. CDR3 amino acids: CASSTPGGLNTEAFF. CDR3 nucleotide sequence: TGTGCCAGCAGCACTCCAGGGGGGTTGAACACTGAAGCTTTCTTT.

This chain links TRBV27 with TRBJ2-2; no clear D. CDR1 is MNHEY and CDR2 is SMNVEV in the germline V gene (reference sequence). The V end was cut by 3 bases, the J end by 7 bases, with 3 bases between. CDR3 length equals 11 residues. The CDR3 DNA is TGTGCCAGCAGTTTCCTCGGGGAGCTGTTTTTT. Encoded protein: CASSFLGELFF.

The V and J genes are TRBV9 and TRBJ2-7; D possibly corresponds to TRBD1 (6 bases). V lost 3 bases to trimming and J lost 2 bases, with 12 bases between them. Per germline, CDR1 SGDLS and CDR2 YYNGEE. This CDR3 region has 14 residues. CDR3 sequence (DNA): TGTGCCAGCAGCGGCGACAGGTTCCCCTACGAGCAGTACTTC. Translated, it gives CASSGDRFPYEQYF.

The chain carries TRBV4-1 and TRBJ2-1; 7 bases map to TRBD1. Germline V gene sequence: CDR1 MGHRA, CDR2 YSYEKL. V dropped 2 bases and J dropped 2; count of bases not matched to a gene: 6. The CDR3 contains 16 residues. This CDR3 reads CASSQPRGYPYNEQFF. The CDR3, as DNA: TGCGCCAGCAGCCAACCCAGGGGGTACCCCTACAATGAGCAGTTCTTC.

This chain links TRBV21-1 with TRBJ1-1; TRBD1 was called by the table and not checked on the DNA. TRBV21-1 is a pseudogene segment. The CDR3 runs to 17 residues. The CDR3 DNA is TGTGCCAGCAGCGGATTAGGCAGGGGCGCGCTGAGGACTGAAGCTTTCTTT. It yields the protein CASSGLGRGALRTEAFF.

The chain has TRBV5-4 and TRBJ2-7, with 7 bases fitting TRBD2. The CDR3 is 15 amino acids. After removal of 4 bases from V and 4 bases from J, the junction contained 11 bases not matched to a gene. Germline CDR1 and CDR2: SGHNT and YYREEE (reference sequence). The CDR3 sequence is CASSPPGGSGYEQYF. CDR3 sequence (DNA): TGTGCCAGCAGCCCGCCCGGGGGTAGCGGGTACGAGCAGTACTTC.